The 3 T cell receptor beta chains given below trace back to one sample, sequenced in a study of blood T cell repertoires in COVID-19. Generated by immunoSEQ multiplex PCR, the TCRdb table keeps only in-frame clones and is missing some. The table lists 150,000 or so clones, 82% of them singletons. Sample: peripheral blood. These TCRs come from a woman aged 70-85 years with acute or convalescent COVID-19.

The V gene is TRBV5-6, the J gene TRBJ1-5; 7 bases align to TRBD1. The CDR3 runs 14 residues. CDR1 and CDR2 from the germline V gene are SGHDT and YYEEEE. V gave up 2 bases and J gave up 7 bases; unmatched junction bases: 6. The CDR3 region has the DNA TGTGCCAGCAGCTTATCGGTGGACAGGCAGCCCCAGCATTTT. It yields the protein CASSLSVDRQPQHF.

The chain is built from TRBV2 and TRBJ2-3, with 7 bases that match TRBD1. After removal of 8 bases from V and 4 bases from J, the junction contained 9 bases not matched to a gene. This CDR3 comprises 14 residues. Germline V gene sequence: CDR1 SNHLY, CDR2 FYNNEI. The CDR3 region is CASGLQGRADTQYF. CDR3 coding DNA: TGTGCCAGCGGTTTACAGGGGCGGGCAGATACGCAGTATTTT.

This clone occurred many times. The chain carries TRBV30 and TRBJ1-1; D gene uncertain. V shed 4 bases and J shed 6 bases, with 15 bases lying between them. The CDR3 sequence is 13 residues long. Germline V gives CDR1 GTSNPN, CDR2 SVGIG (reference sequence). CDR3 protein: CAWNRSPNAEAFF. In DNA, the CDR3 is TGTGCCTGGAATCGGAGTCCTAACGCTGAAGCTTTCTTT.